This T cell receptor (beta chain) was documented in a study of cytomegalovirus exposure and HLA in healthy donors (dated by TCRdb to 2016 to 2017). Concerning the study at large: In an earlier analysis of 587 of the donors, about 260 Gb of sequence data and about 110 million unique TCR beta sequences from about 190 million T cells were reported. About 280 gigabases of sequencing data and some 85 million unique TCR sequences were included in an early release covering several hundred HLA-typed donors. Of the roughly 400 genotyped donors, 81% fell in the genetic ancestry cluster associated with self-reported Caucasian donors. The study aimed to test whether signatures of past pathogen exposure could be identified by cataloging public T cell receptors. The study used immunosequencing to profile the T cell repertoires of approximately 690 subjects and linked those repertoires to cytomegalovirus serostatus. A separate validation cohort of about 110 different subjects was used in addition to the roughly 700-subject first cohort. The study combined high-throughput TCR immunosequencing, statistical association of individual TCRs with disease status, and machine learning to predict cytomegalovirus infection status. A later analysis re-examined previously published TCR beta repertoires from about 670 donors and added high-resolution HLA genotyping to investigate patterns of TCR occurrence. Rather than using new phenotypic data, the later analysis identified candidate immune exposures from TCR beta sequences and from how often those sequences occurred across donors. An earlier analysis of several hundred of the donors applied high-throughput TCR beta sequencing to assess whether each TCR beta V gene segment acted as functional or pseudogenic. Donor age, sex, ethnicity and CMV serostatus were compiled together with the repertoire data. Genome-wide SNP genotypes for about 65% of the 666 donors were used in a later genetic analysis, which treated that subset as a discovery cohort. Every discovery cohort repertoire had been produced on one sequencing platform. Both class I and class II loci were covered by HLA typing, at four-digit resolution. The number of donors typed differed by locus, with 629-630 for A, B, C, DRB1 and DQB1, roughly 520 for DQA1, approximately 570 for DPA1, and some 470 for DPB1. A handful of DR-DQ haplotypes were handled as single units for association and clustering because linkage in the cohort was strong. Across under 500 genotyped donors of the cohort, an average of roughly 250,000 unique TCR beta nucleotide sequences per donor were sequenced, and roughly 20% of those sequences were non-productive. The full study reports these points: The 87-base-pair reads could not distinguish some IMGT-functional V segments, including TRBV6-2 and TRBV6-3, so those segments were excluded. Because some donors lacked HLA typing at each locus, the association tests relied only on the typed subset. The cohort was sequenced for TCR beta chains only, and without alpha or paired-chain data the features that could be detected were limited. A later genetic analysis associated a missense DCLRE1C variant with V-gene and J-gene trimming of TCR beta chains, and an independent cohort replicated the association. Sequencing depth was assumed to be roughly uniform across donors in the presence/absence analyses, though that assumption may not hold. Most TCR sequences were seen in very few donors, while some public TCRs were found in many individuals. A further reported finding was that TCR beta sequences accurately predicted the HLA-A and HLA-B alleles for most subjects in the first cohort. Several of the top co-occurrence clusters appeared to be linked to parvovirus B19, influenza, CMV and Epstein-Barr virus, according to a later analysis. The classifier was reported to diagnose cytomegalovirus status with high specificity and sensitivity in both the original and validation cohorts. A later analysis found that most CMV-associated TCR beta chains appeared HLA-restricted, with HLA associations seemingly driven largely by CMV exposure. The earlier analysis of some 540 of the donors excluded roughly 16 rarely observed V segments, including chromosome 9 orphons, because counts were too low. It was suggested by the authors that the approach could potentially be generalized to other disease states and immunological phenotypes. A few of the identified cytomegalovirus-associated TCR beta chains were confirmed in vitro to be specific for cytomegalovirus antigens. In an earlier analysis of fewer than 700 of the donors, most TCR beta V segments appeared in productive rearrangements about 90% or about 30% of the time, broadly matching IMGT annotations. Compared with the roughly 670-donor mean, donors in an Asian-associated ancestry cluster had fewer N-insertions in productive TCRs, according to a later genetic analysis. According to a later analysis, TCR association rates differed among HLA loci, with DRB1 alleles showing the most associated TCRs and HLA-C alleles showing the fewest. Assigning TCR associations to individual alleles was difficult when HLA alleles, especially DR and DQ, strongly co-occurred. The study listed around 160 TCR beta chains as associated with cytomegalovirus. A cluster of highly shared sequence variants was judged likely to represent a technical artifact of the sequencing pipeline. Specific HLA alleles were associated with some 15,000 TCR beta sequences at a false discovery rate of 0.05 in a later analysis. In a later analysis, HLA-associated TCR beta chains were found to be more clonally expanded and to have lower generation probabilities than equally common non-associated chains. The only immune exposure information available for the cohort was CMV serostatus. Correlated functional status among segregating V segments might be attributable to linkage disequilibrium, but an unknown experimental factor could not be ruled out.

Library preparation was by the immunoSEQ multiplex PCR assay. A mixture of 60 forward primers for TCR Vbeta segments and 13 reverse primers for TCR Jbeta segments was used in the multiplex PCR. The CDR3 region of rearranged TCR beta genes was amplified from genomic DNA by a multiplex PCR assay. The Illumina HiSeq System was used to sequence the amplified TCR beta libraries as 87-base-pair reads. The authors' pipeline ran thus. A later analysis tallied roughly 76 million unique TCR beta chains across the 666 repertoires, and about 10 million of those chains were shared by two or more donors. Raw reads were error-corrected and collapsed into unique sequences with a nearest-neighbor algorithm that merged closely related sequences to remove PCR and sequencing errors. Alignment of CDR3 sequences to IMGT reference sequences was used to assign V, D and J gene segments. For a sequence to be retained, a match of at least six nucleotides was required to both a V gene segment and a J gene segment. Rearrangements were classified as productive when the CDR3 lacked stop codons and remained in frame with V and J, and all other rearrangements were classified as non-productive. CDR3 was defined by IMGT convention, running from the second conserved V-encoded cysteine to the conserved J-encoded phenylalanine. The earlier analysis of about 560 of the donors excluded any sequence lacking an unambiguous match to a single V gene segment. An earlier analysis of several hundred of the donors called V segments functional above 56.7% productive rearrangements and segregating when the between-donor standard deviation exceeded 5%. To diagnose cytomegalovirus status from the catalog of TCR beta chain sequences, a statistical classification framework was built. V and J gene assignment, in a later analysis, came from comparing TCR nucleotide sequences with IMGT/GENE-DB human TR gene sequences. Using the TCRdist pipeline, a later analysis assigned CDR3 sequences along with most-parsimonious VDJ recombination scenarios. A later analysis defined each TCR beta chain by its CDR3 amino acid sequence plus V-gene family, and excluded reads lacking a unique V-gene family. As a way to deal with suspected cross-contamination and a sequencing artifact, a later analysis dropped 500 to 700 nucleotide sequences that were highly shared and had low generation probability. In a later analysis, a clonal expansion index was calculated for each public chain from normalized within-repertoire ranks of inferred template counts. In a later analysis, generation probabilities were computed with a VDJ recombination model fitted to out-of-frame rearrangements, and the resulting probabilities were checked against IGoR. A later analysis scored TCR-TCR, TCR-HLA and TCR-CMV co-occurrence with hypergeometric tests, applying a repertoire-size bias correction to TCR pairs. In a later analysis, false discovery rates were estimated by permuting HLA or CMV assignments 20 times. In a later analysis, co-occurring TCRs were grouped with DBSCAN, and TCRdist sequence similarity was added when clustering was performed within HLA-allele-positive subsets. For co-occurrence clustering, repertoires with fewer than 30,000 or more than 120,000 public chains were excluded, along with about five repertoires with anomalous nucleotide sharing. TCRdb provides this immuneACCESS table in a form limited to in-frame rearrangements. Some clones are lacking; in checked studies, under half of them reflect an unresolved V gene, and why the rest are absent is not known. The D gene and trimming were derived from the DNA, and the V and J assignments and clone size from that table. The sample's own table lists roughly 100,000 clones. The top ten constitute 3.5% of the sample.

In total, approximately 700 healthy bone marrow donors made up the cohort. At the time of sampling, every cohort member was nominally healthy, though immune exposures that went unrecorded were likely present. The donor was CMV seronegative and was included in the group of about 350 seronegative cohort members. Every donor gave a peripheral blood sample, and the peripheral blood mononuclear cells from that sample were used for TCR beta sequencing. Genomic DNA was extracted from the blood cell samples with the Qiagen DNeasy Blood Extraction Kit. Spanning cysteine to phenylalanine, the CDR3 consists of 16 amino acids. Only CDR3 DNA is held: 48 bases, read in frame from base 1. Taken from the germline V gene, the CDR1 and CDR2 loops are SGHTA and FQGNSA. V and J are truncated by 3 bases and 5 bases respectively, leaving an intervening sequence of 19 bases. As for this clone: Its antigen is not yet known.

The clonotype originates from a man in his forties or fifties in good health and CMV-seronegative. The V gene is TRBV7-2 and the J gene is TRBJ2-5; TRBD2 is possibly the D segment (7 matching bases). The sample consisted of PBMCs. The DNA is TGTGCCAGCAGCTTGTTAGGGGGGGGCGTGTTGGAGACCCAGTACTTC. Its protein reads: CASSLLGGGVLETQYF. Full variable domain (CDR3 extended with the reference TRBV7-2 and TRBJ2-5 proteins): GAGVSQSPSNKVTEKGKDVELRCDPISGHTALYWYRQSLGQGLEFLIYFQGNSAPDKSGLPSDRFSAERTGGSVSTLTIQRTQQEDSAVYLCASSLLGGGVLETQYFGPGTRLLVL.